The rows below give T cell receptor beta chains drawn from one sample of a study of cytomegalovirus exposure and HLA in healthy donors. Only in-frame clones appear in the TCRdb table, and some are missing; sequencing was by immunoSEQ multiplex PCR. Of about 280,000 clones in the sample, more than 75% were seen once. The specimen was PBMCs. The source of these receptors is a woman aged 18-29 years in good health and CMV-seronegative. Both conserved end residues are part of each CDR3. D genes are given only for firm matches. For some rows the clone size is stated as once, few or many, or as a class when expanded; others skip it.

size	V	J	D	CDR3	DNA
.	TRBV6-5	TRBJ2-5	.	CASSFTGLGGRETQYF	TGTGCCAGCAGTTTCACCGGTCTCGGGGGGCGGGAGACCCAGTACTTC
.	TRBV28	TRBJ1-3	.	CASRPSRSSGNTIYF	TGTGCCAGCAGACCGTCCCGGAGCTCTGGAAACACCATATATTTT
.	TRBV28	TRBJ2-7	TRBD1	CASATGYEQYF	TGTGCCAGCGCGACAGGGTACGAGCAGTACTTC
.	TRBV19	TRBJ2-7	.	CASSTGQYSYEQYF	TGTGCCAGTAGTACCGGACAGTACTCCTACGAGCAGTACTTC
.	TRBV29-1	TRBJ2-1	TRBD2	CSVRGLGLAGTQGQFF	TGCAGCGTTAGGGGCTTAGGGCTAGCGGGGACCCAAGGGCAGTTCTTC
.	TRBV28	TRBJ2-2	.	CASSHTGTSNTGELFF	TGTGCCAGCAGCCATACCGGGACATCGAACACCGGGGAGCTGTTTTTT
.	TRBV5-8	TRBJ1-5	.	CASSLSGSNQPQHF	TGTGCCAGCAGCTTATCAGGATCGAATCAGCCCCAGCATTTT
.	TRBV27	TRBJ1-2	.	CASSLQGNYGYTF	TGTGCCAGCAGTTTACAGGGGAACTATGGCTACACCTTC
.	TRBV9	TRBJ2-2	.	CASSIPPGSGELFF	TGTGCCAGCAGCATCCCCCCGGGGTCCGGGGAGCTGTTTTTT
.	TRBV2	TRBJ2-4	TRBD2	CASSLGLAWNIQYF	TGTGCCAGCAGTCTCGGACTAGCGTGGAACATTCAGTACTTC
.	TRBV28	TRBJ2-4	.	CASSSRGVGEAKNIQYF	TGTGCCAGCAGTTCGCGCGGGGTGGGAGAAGCCAAAAACATTCAGTACTTC
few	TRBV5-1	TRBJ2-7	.	CASSLGQGGYEQYF	TGCGCCAGCAGCTTAGGACAGGGAGGGTACGAGCAGTACTTC
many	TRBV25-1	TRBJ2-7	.	CASSESYEQYF	TGTGCCAGCAGTGAGAGCTACGAGCAGTACTTC
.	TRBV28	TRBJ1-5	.	CATRAVGQPQHF	TGTGCCACTAGAGCGGTCGGGCAGCCCCAGCATTTT
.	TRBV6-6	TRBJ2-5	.	CASSTLAEETQYF	TGTGCCAGCAGCACACTAGCCGAAGAGACCCAGTACTTC
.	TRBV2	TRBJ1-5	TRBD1	CASSRQGGLPQHF	TGTGCCAGCAGCCGACAGGGGGGGTTGCCCCAGCATTTT
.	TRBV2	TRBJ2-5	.	CAVAMGDGSLETQYF	TGTGCCGTAGCAATGGGAGACGGATCTTTAGAGACTCAGTACTTC
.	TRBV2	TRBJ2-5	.	CASSKDWEETQYF	TGTGCCAGCAGCAAAGACTGGGAAGAGACCCAGTACTTC
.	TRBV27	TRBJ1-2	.	CASSLSGNYGYTF	TGTGCCAGCAGTTTATCCGGGAACTATGGCTACACCTTC
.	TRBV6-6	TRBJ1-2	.	CASSYSPGSHAYGYTF	TGTGCCAGCAGTTATTCCCCAGGCAGTCATGCCTATGGCTACACCTTC
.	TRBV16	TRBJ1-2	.	CASSQLASSNYGYTF	TGTGCCAGCAGCCAACTTGCGTCCTCTAACTATGGCTACACCTTC
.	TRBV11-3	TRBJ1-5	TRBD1	CASSLDREPCSNQPQHF	TGTGCCAGCAGTCTGGACAGGGAGCCTTGTAGCAATCAGCCCCAGCATTTT
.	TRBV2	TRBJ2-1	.	CASSQGLYNEQFF	TGTGCCAGCAGCCAGGGCCTGTACAATGAGCAGTTCTTC
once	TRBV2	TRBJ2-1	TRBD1	CASSSRGNNEQFF	TGTGCCAGCAGTTCCAGGGGGAACAATGAGCAGTTCTTC
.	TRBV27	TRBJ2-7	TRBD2	CASSPRPRIAGEYEQYF	TGTGCCAGCAGTCCTCGCCCCCGGATAGCGGGAGAGTACGAGCAGTACTTC
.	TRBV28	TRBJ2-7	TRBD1	CASTDTGRWGRGPMYEQYF	TGTGCCAGCACCGATACCGGACGTTGGGGCAGGGGGCCTATGTACGAGCAGTACTTC
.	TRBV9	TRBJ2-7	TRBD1	CASSPGQGNHEQYF	TGTGCCAGCAGCCCCGGACAGGGGAACCACGAGCAGTACTTC
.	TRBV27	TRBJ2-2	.	CASSSVRNAGELFF	TGTGCCAGCAGTTCGGTCAGGAACGCCGGGGAGCTGTTTTTT
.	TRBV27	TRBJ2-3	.	CASSLSPRGNTQYF	TGTGCCAGCAGTTTATCGCCTCGGGGAAATACGCAGTATTTT
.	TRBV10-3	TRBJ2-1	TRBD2	CATLAGGPGEQFF	TGTGCCACCCTAGCGGGAGGGCCGGGTGAGCAGTTCTTC
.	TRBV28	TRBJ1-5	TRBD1	CASSGAELGGRKGADQPQHF	TGTGCCAGCAGCGGCGCTGAGCTAGGGGGGCGAAAGGGGGCTGATCAGCCCCAGCATTTT
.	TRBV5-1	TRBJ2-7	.	CASSDLSHSYEQYF	TGCGCCAGCTCCGACCTTAGCCACTCCTACGAGCAGTACTTC
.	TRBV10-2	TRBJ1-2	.	CASSAGDYGYTF	TGCGCCAGCAGTGCGGGGGACTATGGCTACACCTTC
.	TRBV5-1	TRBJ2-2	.	CASSLLPQESGELFF	TGCGCCAGCAGCTTGCTACCACAGGAGTCCGGGGAGCTGTTTTTT
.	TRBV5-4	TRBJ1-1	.	CASSLESVNTEAFF	TGTGCCAGCAGCTTGGAGTCGGTGAACACTGAAGCTTTCTTT
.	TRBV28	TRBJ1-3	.	CASTPLAGIGNTIYF	TGTGCCAGCACCCCCCTGGCTGGTATTGGAAACACCATATATTTT
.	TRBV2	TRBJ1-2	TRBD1	CASTKGQGDYGYTF	TGTGCCAGCACTAAGGGACAGGGTGACTATGGCTACACCTTC
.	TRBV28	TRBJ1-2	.	CASSYSITYGYTF	TGTGCCAGCAGCTATTCCATTACCTATGGCTACACCTTC
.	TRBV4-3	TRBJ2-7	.	CASSISAVTYEQYF	TGCGCCAGCAGCATTTCAGCGGTTACCTACGAGCAGTACTTC
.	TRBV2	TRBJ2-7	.	CASNEGGNYEQYF	TGTGCCAGCAATGAAGGCGGGAACTACGAGCAGTACTTC
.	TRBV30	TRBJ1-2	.	CAWIPRGANYGYTF	TGTGCCTGGATCCCTAGGGGTGCCAACTATGGCTACACCTTC
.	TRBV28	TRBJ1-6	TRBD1	CASSRWDRGRSSYNSPLHF	TGTGCCAGCAGTAGATGGGACAGGGGCCGTAGCTCCTATAATTCACCCCTCCACTTT
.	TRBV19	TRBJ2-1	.	CASSIGALGNEQFF	TGTGCCAGTAGTATAGGGGCCTTAGGTAATGAGCAGTTCTTC
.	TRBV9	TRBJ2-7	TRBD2	CASSRGAGGFHEQYF	TGTGCCAGCAGCCGAGGAGCGGGAGGGTTCCACGAGCAGTACTTC
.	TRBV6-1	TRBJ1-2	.	CASSDFRGIGYTF	TGTGCCAGCAGTGATTTCCGCGGAATCGGCTACACCTTC
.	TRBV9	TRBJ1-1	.	CASSDLGRPNTEAFF	TGTGCCAGCAGCGACCTGGGCAGGCCGAACACTGAAGCTTTCTTT
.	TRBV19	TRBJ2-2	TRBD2	CASSIPGLAYTGELFF	TGTGCCAGTAGTATCCCAGGACTAGCGTACACCGGGGAGCTGTTTTTT
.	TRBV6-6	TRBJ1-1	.	CASSYEGAEAFF	TGTGCCAGCAGTTACGAGGGAGCTGAAGCTTTCTTT
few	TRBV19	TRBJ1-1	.	CASNQGRGIGAEAFF	TGTGCCAGTAACCAAGGGCGGGGTATCGGCGCTGAAGCTTTCTTT
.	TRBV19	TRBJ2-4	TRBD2	CASSPGLGDIQYF	TGTGCCAGTAGTCCAGGACTAGGGGACATTCAGTACTTC
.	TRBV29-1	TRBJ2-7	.	CSGVFSGLVGEQYF	TGCAGCGGTGTATTCAGCGGGTTGGTCGGGGAGCAGTACTTC
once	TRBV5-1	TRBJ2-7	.	CASSLKTGGEQYF	TGCGCCAGCAGCTTAAAGACCGGAGGGGAGCAGTACTTC
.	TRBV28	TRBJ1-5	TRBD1	CASSGGTGQAQPQHF	TGTGCCAGCAGTGGAGGGACAGGCCAGGCTCAGCCCCAGCATTTT
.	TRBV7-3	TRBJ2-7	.	CASSPTGLTTYEQYF	TGTGCCAGCAGCCCGACGGGACTCACTACCTACGAGCAGTACTTC
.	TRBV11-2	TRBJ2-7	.	CASSLGRQEQYF	TGTGCCAGCAGCTTAGGGAGGCAAGAGCAGTACTTC
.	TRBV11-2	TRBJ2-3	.	CASSPPARLASTDTQYF	TGTGCCAGCAGCCCCCCGGCCAGGTTGGCGAGCACAGATACGCAGTATTTT